One sample yielded the 17 T cell receptor beta chains listed below, sequenced in a study of T cell responses to AZD1222 COVID-19 vaccine (TCRdb year 2021). Preparation of the library involved the immunoSEQ multiplex PCR assay. TCRdb retrieved this table from immuneACCESS and kept in-frame rearrangements only. Not all clones are present; in checked studies, unresolved V genes account for under half, and no reason is known for the remainder. The sample has about 96,000 clones on record, about 90% of them singletons. Roughly 24% of the sample is held by the ten biggest clonotypes. This specimen's time point label, interpreted: baseline before first vaccination. Sequencing was performed on peripheral blood, taken on day 0 of AZD1222 vaccination. These receptor sequences come from an adult in good health.

The rearrangement links TRBV2 to TRBJ2-6; D may correspond to TRBD1 or TRBD2 (5 bases each). The germline CDR1 and CDR2 sequences are SNHLY and FYNNEI. The CDR3 totals 17 residues. V was trimmed by 7 bases and J by 1 base, leaving 17 bases between them. In nucleotides, the CDR3 is TGTGCCAGCACTTCAGGGCTAGCACGGTCTGGGGCCAACGTCCTGACTTTC. This codes for CASTSGLARSGANVLTF.

This clone was observed once. The rearrangement uses TRBV21-1 and TRBJ2-3; TRBD2, as called in the table, went unchecked against the DNA. TRBV21-1 is noted as a pseudogene. This CDR3 region has 17 residues. The CDR3 coding sequence is TGTGCCAGCAGCAAAGTTTCGACTAGCGGGAGGGCCGATACGCAGTATTTT. Encoded protein: CASSKVSTSGRADTQYF.

This clone has just one count. J is TRBJ2-3 and V is TRBV5-6, with TRBD2 identical over 7 bases. V lost 2 bases, J lost 0 bases, and 0 bases stayed unmatched. The CDR3 is 14 residues long. The V gene's germline CDR1 is SGHDT and CDR2 YYEEEE. This CDR3 reads CASSFSGSTDTQYF. The CDR3 nucleotides are TGTGCCAGCAGCTTTAGCGGGAGCACAGATACGCAGTATTTT.

The chain employs TRBV5-4 and TRBJ1-2, with D tentatively TRBD1 (5 bases). V was trimmed by 0 bases and J by 5 bases, leaving 11 bases between them. CDR3 length equals 14 residues. Germline CDR1 reads SGHNT; CDR2 reads YYREEE (reference sequence). Written as DNA, the CDR3 is TGTGCCAGCAGCTTGGCTCAGGGAGGATATGGCTACACCTTC. Amino acid sequence: CASSLAQGGYGYTF.

The J gene is TRBJ2-1, the V gene TRBV7-2, with D perhaps matching TRBD2 (5 bases). Germline V gene lookup returns CDR1 SGHTA and CDR2 FQGNSA. Trimming stripped 1 base from V and 4 bases from J, with 14 bases between. The CDR3 is 16 residues long. This chain's CDR3 is CASSLGRADLYNEQFF. CDR3 in DNA: TGTGCCAGCAGCTTAGGGCGAGCGGACTTATACAATGAGCAGTTCTTC.

The chain has TRBV5-1 and TRBJ2-7; D call uncertain. V lost 0 bases and J lost 2, with 6 bases in between. The CDR3 has 13 residues. CDR1 is SGHRS and CDR2 is YFSETQ in the germline V gene. The CDR3 DNA reads as TGCGCCAGCAGCTTGGAGGCAGCCTACGAGCAGTACTTC. Amino acids: CASSLEAAYEQYF.

J is TRBJ2-5 and V is TRBV7-9, with 8 bases that match TRBD1. Germline CDR1 and CDR2: SEHNR and FQNEAQ (reference sequence). The CDR3 consists of 14 residues. Losses at the gene ends were 5 bases for V and 7 bases for J; bases not matched to a gene: 9. The CDR3 sequence: CASSPGQAMGTQYF. CDR3 DNA: TGTGCCAGCAGCCCGGGACAGGCAATGGGGACCCAGTACTTC.

The genes are TRBV6-5 and TRBJ2-7; perhaps TRBD1 as D (6 bases). Germline loops: CDR1 MNHEY, CDR2 SVGAGI. Trimming left V 2 bases short and J 2 bases short, with 10 bases between. This CDR3 spans 14 amino acids. The CDR3 sequence is CASSYLDRTYEQYF. DNA of the CDR3: TGTGCCAGCAGTTACCTAGACAGGACCTACGAGCAGTACTTC.

V gene TRBV27 combines with J gene TRBJ2-7; 8 bases fit TRBD1. J gave up 2 bases and V 4 bases, and 7 bases lay outside the gene matches. The CDR3 runs to 15 residues. CDR1 and CDR2 (germline): MNHEY, SMNVEV (reference sequence). In DNA, the CDR3 is TGTGCCAGCAGTTCGTTGACAGGGGCGGCCTACGAGCAGTACTTC. Translating it yields CASSSLTGAAYEQYF.

The V gene is TRBV3-1 (or the pseudogene TRBV3-2), the J gene TRBJ2-7, with D uncertain. Germline V gene sequence: CDR1 LGHDT, CDR2 YNNKEL (reference sequence). The CDR3 sequence is 12 residues long. V lost 1 base to trimming and J lost 2 bases, with 3 bases between them. The CDR3 here is CASSQGTYEQYF. The CDR3 coding sequence is TGTGCCAGCAGCCAAGGGACCTACGAGCAGTACTTC.

The chain employs TRBV24-1 and TRBJ2-3; no definite D call. V was clipped by 4 bases and J by 0 bases, with 10 bases between them. Per germline, CDR1 KGHDR and CDR2 SFDVKD. This CDR3 has 15 amino acids. The CDR3 protein is CATSDRTESTDTQYF. The CDR3 DNA reads TGTGCCACCAGTGACCGGACGGAAAGCACAGATACGCAGTATTTT.

This clone has just one count. The rearrangement uses TRBV9 and TRBJ2-1; TRBD2 agrees at 7 bases. Germline CDR1 and CDR2: SGDLS and YYNGEE. After removal of 4 bases from V and 4 bases from J, the junction contained 8 bases not matched to a gene. The CDR3 has 15 amino acids. For the CDR3, the DNA is TGTGCCAGCAGCCAAGGGGACTACCTTTACAATGAGCAGTTCTTC. Translating gives CASSQGDYLYNEQFF.

This clone was counted once. At one end the junction does not follow the germline gene, possibly because of a read error. The rearrangement uses TRBV7-7 and TRBJ2-2, with 8 bases that match TRBD2. The germline CDR1 and CDR2 sequences are SSHAT and FNYEAQ (reference sequence). This CDR3 has 16 residues. CDR3 sequence reads: CASSQTSDLNTGELFF. The CDR3 DNA reads as TGTGCTAGCAGCCAGACTAGCGACTTGAACACCGGGGAGCTGTTTTTT.

V is TRBV6-5 and J is TRBJ2-7; a possible D gene is TRBD2 (6 bases). The CDR3 has 13 residues. Trimming left V 6 bases short and J 2 bases short, with 11 bases between. The germline V gene has CDR1 MNHEY and CDR2 SVGAGI. CDR3 loop: CASRPGGTYEQYF. CDR3 coding DNA: TGTGCCAGCAGACCCGGGGGAACCTACGAGCAGTACTTC.

The V call is TRBV6-1, the J call TRBJ2-7, with D maybe TRBD2 (5 bases). Per germline, CDR1 MNHNS and CDR2 SASEGT. The germline V and J ends were trimmed by 0 bases and 0 bases, with 6 bases remaining between them. This CDR3 is 14 amino acids long. CDR3 in amino acids: CASSEATNSYEQYF. The DNA for the CDR3 is TGTGCCAGCAGTGAAGCGACTAACTCCTACGAGCAGTACTTC.

J is TRBJ1-4 and V is TRBV7-6; a possible D gene is TRBD1 (6 bases). Trimming took off 2 bases at V and 0 bases at J, with 19 bases between the two ends. Germline V gives CDR1 SGHVS, CDR2 FNYEAQ. The CDR3 is 19 residues long. As DNA, the CDR3 is TGTGCCAGCAGCTTAAGCAGGGGTGTATGGGGGGCAACTAATGAAAAACTGTTTTTT. Amino acid sequence: CASSLSRGVWGATNEKLFF.

The rearrangement links TRBV10-3 to TRBJ1-3; TRBD1 is a possible D gene (5 bases). This CDR3 spans 15 amino acids. Trimming stripped 11 bases from V and 0 bases from J, with 17 bases between. The V gene's germline CDR1 is ENHRY and CDR2 SYGVKD. The CDR3 here is CALQAAGDSGNTIYF. The DNA for the CDR3 is TGTGCCCTACAGGCGGCAGGCGACTCTGGAAACACCATATATTTT.